This T cell receptor beta chain was recovered during a study of post-analysis software for immune sequencing data. Study-level information: The cohort encompassed relapsing-remitting, secondary progressive and progressive-relapsing multiple sclerosis disease courses. Study results and caveats: Significantly lower normalized Chao1 diversity was seen in multiple sclerosis patients than in controls. Samples from one preparation batch, clustered by F measure, grouped strongly together. Five or six TRBV segments, TRBV5-6, TRBV5-1 and TRBV20-1 among them, were found more frequent in patients than controls.

V lost 7 bases and J 6 bases, leaving 20 bases between the germline ends. The CDR3 is 14 residues long. The germline V gene has CDR1 SGHRS and CDR2 YFSETQ. Built from TCR beta cDNA, the libraries had unique molecular identifiers in them. cDNA molecules numbering about 480,000 came from roughly 1 to 10 million T cells. TCRdb re-analysed the PCR reads in MiXCR, keeping a single row per CDR3 protein. The profile covers around 260,000 distinct CDR3 sequences, with 36% appearing a single time and 4% to 6% taken by the ten largest. For this clonotype: The antigen remains unidentified.

This clonotype originated in a girl between 5 and 17 years old with multiple sclerosis. The sample comprised blood. The chain is built from TRBV5-1 and TRBJ2-7, with a weak D call TRBD2 (5 bases). CDR3 residues: CASGMGELVSEQYF. The DNA of the CDR3 is TGCGCCAGCGGAATGGGCGAACTAGTATCCGAGCAGTACTTC.